One and the same sample provided the 13 T cell receptor beta chains below, sequenced in a study of post-analysis software for immune sequencing data. Findings and limits, study-wide: Relative to controls, patients had 4 or 5 TRBV segments at higher frequency, with TRBV5-6, TRBV5-1 and TRBV20-1 among these.

These receptors have no identified antigens. cDNA libraries for TCR beta contained unique molecular identifiers. TCRdb fed the PCR reads into MiXCR, producing one record per CDR3 protein. The sample contains about 380,000 distinct CDR3 sequences, roughly 38% of which appear only once. The specimen sequenced was blood. The receptors stem from a girl aged 10 to 17 with multiple sclerosis.

The rearrangement uses TRBV7-3 and TRBJ2-3, with TRBD1 matching 7 bases. The CDR3 sequence is 15 residues long. Trimming took 5 bases from V and 3 from J; bases not matched to a gene: 8. CDR1 is SGHTA and CDR2 is FQGTGA in the germline V gene. Here the CDR3 DNA reads TGTGCCAGCAGCGCCCGACAGGGTAGGACAGATACGCAGTATTTT. It yields the protein CASSARQGRTDTQYF.

This chain joins TRBV7-9 and TRBJ2-5; 8 nucleotides match TRBD1. Trimming cost V 4 bases and J 2 bases; bases outside gene matches: 15. The germline CDR1 and CDR2 sequences are SEHNR and FQNEAQ (reference sequence). The CDR3 covers 18 residues. The CDR3 nucleotides read TGTGCCAGCAGCTCGCCCGGGACCGGGACAGGTTTACAAGAGACCCAGTACTTC. This translates into CASSSPGTGTGLQETQYF.

In its sample, this clonotype was seen many times. V usage is TRBV20-1 and J usage is TRBJ2-5, with TRBD2 as a possible D gene (6 bases). This CDR3 is built from 14 residues. From germline, CDR1 is DFQATT and CDR2 SNEGSKA (reference sequence). With 3 bases removed from V and 4 bases from J, the gap between germline ends came to 15 bases. CDR3 in DNA: TGCAGTGCTAGTAAGGGAGGTAGAGGAGAGACCCAGTACTTC. Translation: CSASKGGRGETQYF.

This chain connects TRBV9 to TRBJ2-4; the D call may be TRBD1 or TRBD2 (6 bases each). Trimming pared 4 bases from V and 9 bases from J, leaving 29 bases between. Germline lookup yields CDR1 SGDLS and CDR2 YYNGEE. The CDR3 is 18 amino acids. The CDR3 sequence: CASSPTMGGGRLVGIQYF. CDR3 nucleotide sequence: TGTGCCAGCAGCCCAACCATGGGGGGCGGTCGCTTAGTCGGCATTCAGTACTTC.

This clonotype was seen many times. At one of its ends the junction is not consistent with the germline gene, which may arise from a read error. The rearrangement links TRBV5-1 to TRBJ2-7, with 8 bases matching TRBD1. The CDR3 length is 12 residues. CDR1 SGHRS and CDR2 YFSETQ come from the germline V gene. CDR3 sequence reads: CASSLGQGEQYF. The CDR3 DNA reads as TGTGCCAGCAGCCTTGGACAGGGCGAGCAGTACTTC.

About this clonotype: This may come from a read error, since a much larger clone is one base off. The gene calls are TRBV29-1 and TRBJ1-1, with 7 nucleotides matching TRBD1. The CDR3 has 16 residues. The trim removed 7 bases at V and 1 base at J, leaving 15 bases unmatched. The V gene's germline CDR1 is SQVTM and CDR2 ANQGSEA. The CDR3 DNA reads as TGCAGCGCTCCGACCGGGACAGAGAACTGGAACACTGAAGCTTTCTTT. Protein: CSAPTGTENWNTEAFF.

In this sample, this clonotype turned up a few times. The CDR3 region has the DNA TGTGCCAGCAGCCCCGGAGAGGGGGCCTACAATGAGCAGTTCTTC. Its protein is CASSPGEGAYNEQFF. The rearrangement uses TRBV11-2 and TRBJ2-1, with D tentatively TRBD1 (6 bases). Germline V gene lookup returns CDR1 SGHAT and CDR2 FQNNGV. V lost 5 bases to trimming and J lost 2 bases, with 13 bases between them. This CDR3 is built from 15 residues.

This chain links TRBV5-1 with TRBJ1-6; D is perhaps TRBD1 (5 bases). Germline V lookup: CDR1 SGHRS, CDR2 YFSETQ. V was clipped by 4 bases and J by 0 bases, with 8 bases between them. This CDR3 has 15 amino acids. The CDR3 sequence is CASSRDSSYNSPLHF. CDR3 coding DNA: TGCGCCAGCAGCCGAGACAGCTCCTATAATTCACCCCTCCACTTT.

The V and J genes are TRBV20-1 and TRBJ1-5; the match to TRBD1 covers 10 bases. This CDR3 has 16 amino acids. CDR1 is DFQATT and CDR2 is SNEGSKA in the germline V gene (reference sequence). The ends lost 5 bases at V and 0 bases at J; junction bases unmatched: 7. The CDR3 here is CSASGQGDVSNQPQHF. The DNA of the CDR3 is TGCAGTGCTTCTGGACAGGGGGACGTTAGCAATCAGCCCCAGCATTTT.

This clonotype was observed a handful of times. The rearrangement links TRBV7-6 to TRBJ2-7, with D possibly matching TRBD2 (6 bases). Trimming took 4 bases from V and 7 from J, leaving 14 bases between them. Looked up from germline, CDR1 is SGHVS and CDR2 is FNYEAQ. This CDR3 has 13 residues. The CDR3 spells CASSSSGPGEQYF. Here the CDR3 DNA reads TGTGCCAGCAGCTCAAGCGGGCCAGGGGAGCAGTACTTC.

The rearrangement uses TRBV20-1 and TRBJ2-3; 8 bases agree with TRBD2. J lost 2 bases, V lost 2 bases, and 3 bases had no gene match. The germline gives CDR1 DFQATT, CDR2 SNEGSKA (reference sequence). This CDR3 is 14 amino acids long. The CDR3 is CSARSSGDTDTQYF. CDR3 coding DNA: TGCAGTGCTAGAAGTAGCGGGGACACAGATACGCAGTATTTT.

The chain is built from TRBV7-2 and TRBJ2-5, with 13 bases matching TRBD2. The V gene end was trimmed by 4 bases and the J gene end by 5 bases; junction bases not matched to a gene: 13. CDR1 is SGHTA, CDR2 FQGNSA, per germline. The CDR3 covers 18 residues. This chain's CDR3 is CASSWGGLAGNPGETQYF. The CDR3 DNA sequence: TGTGCCAGCAGCTGGGGGGGACTAGCGGGGAACCCGGGGGAGACCCAGTACTTC.

This clonotype was picked up a small number of times. The CDR3 region has the DNA TGTGCCAGCAGTTACTCGGGGACACCATGGGATGAGCAGTTCTTC. This codes for CASSYSGTPWDEQFF. This sequence joins TRBV6-5 and TRBJ2-1, with a tentative D call TRBD1 (6 bases). Germline CDR1 MNHEY, CDR2 SVGAGI. This CDR3 comprises 15 residues. Trimming cost V 0 bases and J 8 bases, with 14 bases left between them.